This TCR beta chain came from a study of control samples from healthy donors and cancer patients. Germline CDR1 SGHTA, CDR2 FQGNSA. This CDR3 is built from 16 residues. Between the trimmed V and J ends, which lost 0 bases and 6 bases, there was a span of 17 bases. TCRdb's copy holds only in-frame clones and misses some; the assay was immunoSEQ multiplex PCR. This repertoire shows about 180,000 clones, around 94% found once; its top ten account for approximately 1.5%. The sample consisted of blood. This TCR was recovered from a man aged 25 to 40 in good health. The chain carries TRBV7-2 and TRBJ1-2, with D possibly TRBD1 on 5 matching bases. This CDR3 is CASSLAGGFNSDGYTF. CDR3 coding DNA: TGTGCCAGCAGCTTAGCCGGGGGGTTTAATTCTGATGGCTACACCTTC.